These 12 T cell receptor beta chains came from one sample sequenced in a study of control samples from healthy donors and cancer patients. Libraries were prepared by immunoSEQ multiplex PCR; TCRdb keeps only in-frame clonotypes and omits some of them. The table records tens of thousands of clones, roughly 93% of them present only once. The sample taken for sequencing was blood. The receptors shown here come from a woman aged 25-40 years in good health.

This clone was detected only once. No DNA is shown, since the ends of the CDR3 on it are uncertain; the CDR3 is the one TCRdb lists. The chain joins TRBV5-1 to TRBJ2-1; whether TRBD1, the table's D call, matches the DNA was not checked. Per the germline V gene, CDR1 is SGHRS and CDR2 is YFSETQ. The length of the CDR3 is 11 amino acids, counting both ends. The CDR3 reads CASSFGTGTFF.

The chain employs TRBV7-9 and TRBJ2-7; D is ambiguous. Germline CDR1 SEHNR, CDR2 FQNEAQ (reference sequence). V lost 4 bases and J lost 3, with 7 bases in between. This CDR3 has 12 amino acids. In DNA, the CDR3 is TGTGCCAGCAGCTACGCCCTCTACGAGCAGTACTTC. The encoded protein is CASSYALYEQYF.

The chain combines TRBV3-1 (or the pseudogene TRBV3-2) with TRBJ1-5, with D possibly TRBD1 on 5 matching bases. Deletions cut 2 bases from V and 1 base from J, with 21 bases between. The CDR3 extends over 19 amino acids. Germline CDR1 reads LGHDT; CDR2 reads YNNKEL (reference sequence). CDR3 DNA sequence: TGTGCCAGCAGCCAAAACCTTTTGGGGGGAGGAGGGAGCAATCAGCCCCAGCATTTT. This gives the protein CASSQNLLGGGGSNQPQHF.

V and J are TRBV27 and TRBJ2-7, with 7 bases fitting TRBD2. This CDR3 contains 16 residues. Germline CDR1 and CDR2: MNHEY and SMNVEV (reference sequence). Unmatched junction bases numbered 10, after V lost 2 bases and J lost 3 bases. The CDR3: CASSLKGSGTVYEQYF. Written as DNA, the CDR3 is TGTGCCAGCAGTTTAAAGGGGAGCGGGACCGTCTACGAGCAGTACTTC.

The chain is built from TRBV5-1 and TRBJ1-2, with 11 bases identical to TRBD1. The J segment lost 3 bases and the V segment lost 3 bases, leaving 1 base of the junction unmatched. The CDR3 contains 14 residues. Looked up from germline, CDR1 is SGHRS and CDR2 is YFSETQ. CDR3: CASSWDRGDYGYTF. CDR3 bases: TGCGCCAGCAGCTGGGACAGGGGGGACTATGGCTACACCTTC. The full variable domain, completed using reference TRBV5-1 and TRBJ1-2, is KAGVTQTPRYLIKTRGQQVTLSCSPISGHRSVSWYQQTPGQGLQFLFEYFSETQRNKGNFPGRFSGRQFSNSRSEMNVSTLELGDSALYLCASSWDRGDYGYTFGSGTRLTVV.

V and J are TRBV19 and TRBJ2-2; D is possibly TRBD1 (6 bases). The CDR3 loop spans 15 amino acids. CDR1 and CDR2 (germline): LNHDA, SQIVND (reference sequence). V was shortened by 6 bases and J by 8 bases, with 19 bases between the two germline ends. As DNA, the CDR3 is TGTGCCAGTAGAAAGACAGGCCTCGACCGAGGGGAGCTGTTTTTT. Residues: CASRKTGLDRGELFF.

This clone was picked up one time. The chain has TRBV7-8 and TRBJ2-3; D gene unclear. CDR3 size: 14 residues. V was shortened by 5 bases and J by 3 bases, with 12 bases between the two germline ends. From germline, CDR1 is SGHVS and CDR2 FQNEAQ. CDR3 coding DNA: TGTGCCAGCAGCCTCTATAAGAGGACAGATACGCAGTATTTT. It codes for CASSLYKRTDTQYF.

This clone was observed a single time. This chain uses TRBV28 with TRBJ2-5; unclear D gene. Germline CDR1 is MDHEN and CDR2 is SYDVKM. V gave up 7 bases and J gave up 3 bases, with 6 bases separating them. The CDR3 extends over 11 amino acids. Here the CDR3 reads CASNRKETQYF. The DNA of the CDR3 is TGTGCCAGCAACAGAAAAGAGACCCAGTACTTC.

This chain joins TRBV14 and TRBJ2-2; D gene uncertain. Trimming took 1 base from V and 8 from J, leaving 8 bases between them. Germline CDR1 and CDR2: SGHDN and FVKESK. The CDR3 runs to 13 residues. The chain's CDR3 is CASSQARGGELFF. As DNA, the CDR3 is TGTGCCAGCAGCCAAGCTCGAGGAGGGGAGCTGTTTTTT.

The chain has TRBV4-2 and TRBJ2-3; D is perhaps TRBD2 (6 bases). This CDR3 spans 14 amino acids. The ends were cut back, 1 base at V and 5 bases at J, with 10 bases in the middle. Germline V gives CDR1 LGHNA, CDR2 YNFKEQ. The CDR3 here is CASSQGGVLDTQYF. The CDR3 DNA follows: TGTGCCAGCAGCCAAGGGGGGGTCCTAGATACGCAGTATTTT.

The rearrangement uses TRBV4-1 and TRBJ1-5; D is perhaps TRBD1 (6 bases). This CDR3 is built from 15 residues. Trimming left V 2 bases short and J 9 bases short, with 17 bases between. CDR1 is MGHRA and CDR2 is YSYEKL in the germline V gene. The CDR3 reads CASSQYEGGRMPQHF. As DNA, the CDR3 is TGCGCCAGCAGCCAATATGAAGGGGGGCGCATGCCCCAGCATTTT.

The chain joins TRBV7-9 to TRBJ1-5; D gene unclear. The CDR3 is 12 amino acids. The V end was cut by 1 base, the J end by 10 bases, with 8 bases between. Germline loops: CDR1 SEHNR, CDR2 FQNEAQ (reference sequence). CDR3 bases: TGTGCCAGCAGCTTAGAAGACCACCCCCAGCATTTT. Its protein product is CASSLEDHPQHF.